One sample yielded the 8 T cell receptor beta chains listed below, sequenced in a study of sequential checkpoint blockade in melanoma. This table comes from immunoSEQ multiplex PCR, and its TCRdb copy is limited to in-frame clones, with some not included. Of under 7,000 clones detected, 20% to 30% appear once; the ten largest clones hold 9% to 10%. As for treatment: randomized to nivolumab then ipilimumab (arm A) or the reverse (arm B). This material consisted of tumor tissue (inferred from file names), taken from a patient given nivolumab and ipilimumab in sequence. These receptors were obtained from a human donor with melanoma.

The chain uses TRBV28 and TRBJ1-1, with unresolved D. The length of the CDR3 is 13 residues. The germline V gene has CDR1 MDHEN and CDR2 SYDVKM. Between the trimmed V and J ends, which lost 6 bases and 5 bases, there was a span of 13 bases. CDR3 sequence: CASSPGQETEAFF. DNA of the CDR3: TGTGCCAGCAGCCCCGGCCAGGAAACTGAAGCTTTCTTT.

V gene TRBV29-1 combines with J gene TRBJ2-7; D unresolved. In germline, CDR1 is SQVTM, CDR2 ANQGSEA. V was shortened by 0 bases and J by 0 bases, with 15 bases between the two germline ends. The CDR3 sequence is 16 residues long. The CDR3, as DNA: TGCAGCGTTGAAGATCTTTCAACGTCCCACTCCTACGAGCAGTACTTC. Translated, it gives CSVEDLSTSHSYEQYF.

The gene calls are TRBV12-5 and TRBJ2-3; 7 bases line up with TRBD2. The V gene's germline CDR1 is LGHNT and CDR2 FRNRAP. This CDR3 region has 12 residues. Here the CDR3 reads CASALEGRAPYF. DNA for the CDR3: TGTGCCAGCGCCCTCGAAGGGAGGGCCCCGTATTTT.

This clone was counted only a few times. V usage is TRBV11-3 and J usage is TRBJ2-7; D not certain. This CDR3 is built from 14 residues. The germline V gene encodes CDR1 SGHNT and CDR2 YENEEA. Trimming removed 5 bases from V and 2 bases from J, with 13 bases in between. The CDR3 spells CASSVVSNTYEQYF. CDR3 DNA: TGTGCCAGCAGCGTGGTCAGCAACACCTACGAGCAGTACTTC.

This clone is classed as medium-sized. The chain recombines TRBV9 with TRBJ1-5; 7 bases fit TRBD1. The J segment lost 3 bases and the V segment lost 3 bases, leaving 6 bases of the junction unmatched. The CDR3 runs 15 residues. Germline CDR1 and CDR2: SGDLS and YYNGEE. The CDR3 nucleotides are TGTGCCAGCAGCGAACAGGGGACCCTCAATCAGCCCCAGCATTTT. It codes for CASSEQGTLNQPQHF.

This clone turned up a few times. The CDR3: CASSPPRDRETQYF. The CDR3 DNA reads as TGTGCCAGCAGTCCCCCCCGGGACAGAGAGACCCAGTACTTC. The V gene is TRBV6-8, the J gene TRBJ2-5, with TRBD1 identical over 7 bases. The CDR3 has 14 amino acids. The germline V gene encodes CDR1 MNHGY and CDR2 SAAAGT. The trim removed 5 bases at V and 4 bases at J, leaving 7 bases unmatched.

The chain is built from TRBV29-1 and TRBJ1-2; D not resolved. The CDR3 consists of 14 residues. The germline V gene encodes CDR1 SQVTM and CDR2 ANQGSEA. V was shortened by 8 bases and J by 4 bases, with 20 bases between the two germline ends. CDR3: CSYPNPVSSYGYTF. The CDR3 DNA reads TGCAGCTATCCAAACCCTGTCTCCTCCTATGGCTACACCTTC.

This rearrangement joins TRBV30 to TRBJ1-5, with a possible D match to TRBD1 (5 bases). This CDR3 has 15 amino acids. Germline CDR1 is GTSNPN and CDR2 is SVGIG (reference sequence). The V gene lost 5 bases and the J gene lost 0 bases, with 14 bases spanning the gap. The CDR3 sequence is CAWQETGTSNQPQHF. DNA for the CDR3: TGTGCCTGGCAAGAGACGGGGACTAGCAATCAGCCCCAGCATTTT.